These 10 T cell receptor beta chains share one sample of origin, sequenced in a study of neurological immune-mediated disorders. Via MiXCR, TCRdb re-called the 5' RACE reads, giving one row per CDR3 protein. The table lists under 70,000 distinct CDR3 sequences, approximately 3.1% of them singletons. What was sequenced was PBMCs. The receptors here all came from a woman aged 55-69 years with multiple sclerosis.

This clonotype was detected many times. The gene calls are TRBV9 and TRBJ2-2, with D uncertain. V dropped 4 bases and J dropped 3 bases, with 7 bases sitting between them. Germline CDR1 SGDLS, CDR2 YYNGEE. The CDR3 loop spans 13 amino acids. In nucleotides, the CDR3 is TGTGCCAGCAGCCCTGTGGACACCGGGGAGCTGTTTTTT. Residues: CASSPVDTGELFF.

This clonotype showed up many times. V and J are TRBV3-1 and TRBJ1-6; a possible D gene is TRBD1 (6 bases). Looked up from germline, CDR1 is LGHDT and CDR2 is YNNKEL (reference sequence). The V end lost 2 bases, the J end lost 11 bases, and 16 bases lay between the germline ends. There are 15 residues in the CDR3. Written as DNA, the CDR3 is TGTGCCAGCAGCCAACAGTCAACAGGGACCCCACCCCTCCACTTT. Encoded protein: CASSQQSTGTPPLHF.

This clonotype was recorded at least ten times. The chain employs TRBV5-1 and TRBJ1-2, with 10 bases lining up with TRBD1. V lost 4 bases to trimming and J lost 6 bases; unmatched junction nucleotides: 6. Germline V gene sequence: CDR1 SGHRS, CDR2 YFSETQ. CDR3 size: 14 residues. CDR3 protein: CASSAGTGVDGYTF. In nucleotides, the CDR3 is TGCGCCAGCAGCGCAGGGACAGGGGTAGATGGCTACACCTTC.

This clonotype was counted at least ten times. CDR3 in amino acids: CASSVEGTSGNEQFF. The DNA of the CDR3 is TGTGCCAGCAGCGTAGAAGGGACTAGCGGCAATGAGCAGTTCTTC. The V call is TRBV9, the J call TRBJ2-1, with TRBD2 matching 11 bases. The CDR3 extends over 15 amino acids. Germline V gene lookup returns CDR1 SGDLS and CDR2 YYNGEE. The V segment lost 0 bases and the J segment 6 bases; nucleotides outside the gene matches: 2.

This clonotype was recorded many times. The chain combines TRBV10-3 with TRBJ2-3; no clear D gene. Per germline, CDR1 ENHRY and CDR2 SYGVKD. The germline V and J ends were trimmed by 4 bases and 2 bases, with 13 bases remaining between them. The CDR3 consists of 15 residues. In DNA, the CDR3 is TGTGCCATCAGTGTAGTTTCCATCTCCACAGATACGCAGTATTTT. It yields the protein CAISVVSISTDTQYF.

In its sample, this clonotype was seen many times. For the CDR3, the DNA is TGCAGTGCTAGGGCCGGGACTAGCCCAGATACGCAGTATTTT. Protein: CSARAGTSPDTQYF. The rearrangement joins TRBV20-1 to TRBJ2-3, with 9 bases matching TRBD2. Germline trimming cut 3 bases from V and 4 bases from J; bases unmatched to any gene: 5. The CDR3 totals 14 residues. Germline assignment: CDR1 DFQATT and CDR2 SNEGSKA (reference sequence).

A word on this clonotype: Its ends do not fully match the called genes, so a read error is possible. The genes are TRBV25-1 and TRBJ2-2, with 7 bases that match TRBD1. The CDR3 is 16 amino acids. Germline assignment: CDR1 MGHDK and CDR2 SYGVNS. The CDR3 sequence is CASSQTEQGNTGALFF. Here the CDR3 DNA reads TGTGCCAGCAGTCAAACGGAACAGGGGAACACCGGGGCGCTGTTTTTT.

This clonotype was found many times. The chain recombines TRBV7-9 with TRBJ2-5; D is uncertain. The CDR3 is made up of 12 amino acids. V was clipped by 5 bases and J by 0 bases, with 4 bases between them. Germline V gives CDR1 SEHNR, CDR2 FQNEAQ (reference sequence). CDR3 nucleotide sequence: TGTGCCAGCAGCGTTAACCAAGAGACCCAGTACTTC. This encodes CASSVNQETQYF.

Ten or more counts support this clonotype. The CDR3 bases are TGTGCCAGCAGGTCAGGAACGTTGTCCTACGAGCAGTACTTC. Protein product: CASRSGTLSYEQYF. The chain recombines TRBV28 with TRBJ2-7; D remains unclear. Trimming took off 6 bases at V and 1 base at J, with 13 bases between the two ends. CDR1 is MDHEN and CDR2 is SYDVKM in the germline V gene. The CDR3 has 14 residues.

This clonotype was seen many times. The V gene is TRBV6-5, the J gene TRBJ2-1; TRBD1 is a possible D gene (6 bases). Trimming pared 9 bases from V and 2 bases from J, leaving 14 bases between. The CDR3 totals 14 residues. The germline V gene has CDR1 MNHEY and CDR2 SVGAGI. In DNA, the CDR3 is TGTGCCAGTTCGGGACAATGGACCTACAATGAGCAGTTCTTC. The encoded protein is CASSGQWTYNEQFF.